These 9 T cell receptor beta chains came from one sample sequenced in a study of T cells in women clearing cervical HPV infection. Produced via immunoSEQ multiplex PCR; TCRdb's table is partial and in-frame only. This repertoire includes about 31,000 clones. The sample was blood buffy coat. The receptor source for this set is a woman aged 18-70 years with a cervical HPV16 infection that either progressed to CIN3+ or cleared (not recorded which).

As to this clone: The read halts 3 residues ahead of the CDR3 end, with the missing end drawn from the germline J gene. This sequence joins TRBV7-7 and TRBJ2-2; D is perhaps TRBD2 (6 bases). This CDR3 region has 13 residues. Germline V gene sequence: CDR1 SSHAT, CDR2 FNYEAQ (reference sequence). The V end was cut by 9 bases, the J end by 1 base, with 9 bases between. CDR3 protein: CARLAENTGELFF. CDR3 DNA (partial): TGTGCCAGATTAGCGGAGAACACCGGGGAG.

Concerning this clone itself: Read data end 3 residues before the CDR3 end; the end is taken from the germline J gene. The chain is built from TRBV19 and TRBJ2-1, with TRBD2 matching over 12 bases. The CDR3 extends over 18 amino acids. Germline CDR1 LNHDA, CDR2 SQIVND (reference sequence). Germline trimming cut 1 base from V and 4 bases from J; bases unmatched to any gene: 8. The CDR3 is CASSIGLAGERGYNEQFF. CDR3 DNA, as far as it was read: TGTGCCAGTAGTATAGGACTAGCGGGAGAGAGGGGTTACAATGAG.

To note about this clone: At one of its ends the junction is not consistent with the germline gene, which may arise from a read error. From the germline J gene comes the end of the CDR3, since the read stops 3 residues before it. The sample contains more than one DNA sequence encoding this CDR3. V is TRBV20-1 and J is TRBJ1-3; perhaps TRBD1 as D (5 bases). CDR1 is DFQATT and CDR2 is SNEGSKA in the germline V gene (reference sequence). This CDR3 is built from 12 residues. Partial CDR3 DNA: TGCAGTGCTCAAGGGGAAGGAAACACT. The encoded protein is CSAQGEGNT. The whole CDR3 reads CSAQGEGNTIYF.

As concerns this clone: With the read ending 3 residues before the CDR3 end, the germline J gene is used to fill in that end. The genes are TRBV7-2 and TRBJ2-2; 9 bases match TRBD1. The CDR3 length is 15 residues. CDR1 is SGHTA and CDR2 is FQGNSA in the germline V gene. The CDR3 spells CASSLGGQGNEKLFF. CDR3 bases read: TGTGCCAGCAGCTTAGGGGGACAGGGAAATGAAAAG.

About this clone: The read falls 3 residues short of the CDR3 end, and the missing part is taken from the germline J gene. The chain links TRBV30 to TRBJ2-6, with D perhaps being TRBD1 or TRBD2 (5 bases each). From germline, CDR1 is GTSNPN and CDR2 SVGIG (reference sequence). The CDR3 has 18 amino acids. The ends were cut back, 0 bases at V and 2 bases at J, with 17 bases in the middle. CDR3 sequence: CAWSVRRGEVPGANVLTF. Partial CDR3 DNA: TGTGCCTGGAGTGTACGCCGAGGGGAAGTGCCTGGGGCCAACGTC. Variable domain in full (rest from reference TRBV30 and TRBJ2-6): SQTIHQWPATLVQPVGSPLSLECTVEGTSNPNLYWYRQAAGRGLQLLFYSVGIGQISSEVPQNLSASRPQDRQFILSSKKLLLSDSGFYLCAWSVRRGEVPGANVLTFGAGSRLTVL.

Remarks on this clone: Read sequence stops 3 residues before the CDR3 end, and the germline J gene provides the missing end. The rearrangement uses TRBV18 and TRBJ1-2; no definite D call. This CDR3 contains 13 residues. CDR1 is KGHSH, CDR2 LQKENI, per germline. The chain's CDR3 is CASSPSQNNDYTF. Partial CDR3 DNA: TGTGCCAGCTCACCTTCCCAGAACAATGAC.

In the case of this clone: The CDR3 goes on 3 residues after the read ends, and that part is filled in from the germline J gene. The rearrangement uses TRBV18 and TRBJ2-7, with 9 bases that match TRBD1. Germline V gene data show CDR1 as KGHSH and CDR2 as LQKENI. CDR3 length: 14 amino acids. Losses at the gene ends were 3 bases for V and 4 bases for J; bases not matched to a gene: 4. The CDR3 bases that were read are TGTGCCAGCTCACCCGGGACAGGGCTTTACGAG. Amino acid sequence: CASSPGTGLYE. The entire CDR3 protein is CASSPGTGLYEQYF.

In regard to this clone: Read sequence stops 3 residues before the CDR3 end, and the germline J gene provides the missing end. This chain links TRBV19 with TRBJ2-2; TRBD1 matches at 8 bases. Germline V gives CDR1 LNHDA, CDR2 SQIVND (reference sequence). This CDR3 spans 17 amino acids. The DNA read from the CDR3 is TGTGCCAGTAGTACCCTTGGACAGGGCGTGGAAGATGAAAAG. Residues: CASSTLGQGVEDEK. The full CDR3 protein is CASSTLGQGVEDEKLFF. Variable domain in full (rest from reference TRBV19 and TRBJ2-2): DGGITQSPKYLFRKEGQNVTLSCEQNLNHDAMYWYRQDPGQGLRLIYYSQIVNDFQKGDIAEGYSVSREKKESFPLTVTSAQKNPTAFYLCASSTLGQGVEDEKLFFGEGSRLTVL.

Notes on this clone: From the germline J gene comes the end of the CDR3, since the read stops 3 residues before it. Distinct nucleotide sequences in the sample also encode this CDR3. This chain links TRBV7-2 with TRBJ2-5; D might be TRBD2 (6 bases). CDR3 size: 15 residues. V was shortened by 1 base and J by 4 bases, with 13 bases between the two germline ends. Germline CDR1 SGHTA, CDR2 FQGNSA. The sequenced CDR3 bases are TGTGCCAGCAGCTTAGGAGGGAGAGCGGGAGAGACC. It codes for CASSLGGRAGET. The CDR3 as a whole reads CASSLGGRAGETQYF.